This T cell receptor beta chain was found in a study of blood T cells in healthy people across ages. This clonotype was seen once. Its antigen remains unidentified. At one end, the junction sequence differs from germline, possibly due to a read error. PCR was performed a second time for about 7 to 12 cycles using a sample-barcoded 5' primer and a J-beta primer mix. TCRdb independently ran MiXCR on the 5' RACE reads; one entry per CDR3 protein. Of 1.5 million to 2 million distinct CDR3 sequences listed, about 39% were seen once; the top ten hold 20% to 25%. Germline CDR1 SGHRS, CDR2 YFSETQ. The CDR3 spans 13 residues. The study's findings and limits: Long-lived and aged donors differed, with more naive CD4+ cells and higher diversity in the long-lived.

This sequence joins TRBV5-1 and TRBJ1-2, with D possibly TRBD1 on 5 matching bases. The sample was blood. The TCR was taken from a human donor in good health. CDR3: CSSSLGPDYGYTF. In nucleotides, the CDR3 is TGCTCCAGCAGCTTGGGGCCGGATTATGGCTACACCTTC.